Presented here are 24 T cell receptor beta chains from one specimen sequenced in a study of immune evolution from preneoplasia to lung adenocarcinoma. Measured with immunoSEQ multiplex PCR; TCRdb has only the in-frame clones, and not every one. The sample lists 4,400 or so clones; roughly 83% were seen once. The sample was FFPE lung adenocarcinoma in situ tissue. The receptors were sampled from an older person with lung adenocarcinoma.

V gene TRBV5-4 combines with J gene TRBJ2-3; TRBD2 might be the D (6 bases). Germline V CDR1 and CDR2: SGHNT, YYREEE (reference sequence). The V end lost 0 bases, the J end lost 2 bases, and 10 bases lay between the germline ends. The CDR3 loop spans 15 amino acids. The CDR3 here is CASSLGDFYTDTQYF. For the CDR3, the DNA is TGTGCCAGCAGCTTGGGGGACTTCTACACAGATACGCAGTATTTT.

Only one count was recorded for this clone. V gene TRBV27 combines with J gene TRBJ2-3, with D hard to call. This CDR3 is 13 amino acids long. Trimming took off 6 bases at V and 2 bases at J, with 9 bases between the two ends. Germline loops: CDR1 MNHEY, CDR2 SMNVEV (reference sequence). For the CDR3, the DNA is TGTGCCAGCAGCCTGGGGTTCACAGATACGCAGTATTTT. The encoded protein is CASSLGFTDTQYF.

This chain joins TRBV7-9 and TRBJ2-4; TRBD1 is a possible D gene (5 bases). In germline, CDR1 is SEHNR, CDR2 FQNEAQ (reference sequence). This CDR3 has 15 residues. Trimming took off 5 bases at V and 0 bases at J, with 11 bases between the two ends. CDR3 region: CASSTGHLAKNIQYF. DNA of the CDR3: TGTGCCAGCAGCACCGGACATTTAGCCAAAAACATTCAGTACTTC.

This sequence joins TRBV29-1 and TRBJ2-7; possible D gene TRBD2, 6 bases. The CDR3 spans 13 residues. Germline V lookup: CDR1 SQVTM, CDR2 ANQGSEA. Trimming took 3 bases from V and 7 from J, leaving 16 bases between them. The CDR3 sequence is CSVEGRARGEQYF. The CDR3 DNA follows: TGCAGCGTTGAGGGAAGGGCCCGGGGGGAGCAGTACTTC.

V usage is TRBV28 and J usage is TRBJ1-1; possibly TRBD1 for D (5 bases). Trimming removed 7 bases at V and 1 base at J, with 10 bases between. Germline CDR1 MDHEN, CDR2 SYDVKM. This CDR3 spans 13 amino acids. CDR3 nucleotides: TGTGCCAGCACCCGGGGGAGGAACACTGAAGCTTTCTTT. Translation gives CASTRGRNTEAFF.

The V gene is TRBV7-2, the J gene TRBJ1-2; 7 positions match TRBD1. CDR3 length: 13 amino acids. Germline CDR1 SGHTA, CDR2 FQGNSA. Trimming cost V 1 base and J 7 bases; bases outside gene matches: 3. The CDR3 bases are TGTGCCAGCAGCTTAGAGGGGGCTCGTGGCTACACCTTC. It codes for CASSLEGARGYTF.

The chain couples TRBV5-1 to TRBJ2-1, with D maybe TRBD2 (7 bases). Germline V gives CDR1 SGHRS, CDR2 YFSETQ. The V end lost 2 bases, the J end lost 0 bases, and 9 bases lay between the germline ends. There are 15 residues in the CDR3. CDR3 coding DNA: TGCGCCAGCAGCTTTGGGGGGGCCTCCTACAATGAGCAGTTCTTC. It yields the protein CASSFGGASYNEQFF.

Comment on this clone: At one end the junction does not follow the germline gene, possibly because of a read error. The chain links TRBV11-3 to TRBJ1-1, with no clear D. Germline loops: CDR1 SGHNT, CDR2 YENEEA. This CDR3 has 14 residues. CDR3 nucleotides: TGTGCCAGCAGCGTTAGCCCAGGAAACAATGAAGCTTTCTTT. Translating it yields CASSVSPGNNEAFF.

This CDR3 is CASSLGGSGNEQFF. CDR3 sequence (DNA): TGCGCCAGCAGCTTGGGAGGTAGCGGAAATGAGCAGTTCTTC. This sequence joins TRBV5-1 and TRBJ2-1; a weak D match, TRBD2 (6 bases). CDR3 length: 14 residues. Trimming cost V 0 bases and J 7 bases, with 11 bases left between them. The V gene's germline CDR1 is SGHRS and CDR2 YFSETQ.

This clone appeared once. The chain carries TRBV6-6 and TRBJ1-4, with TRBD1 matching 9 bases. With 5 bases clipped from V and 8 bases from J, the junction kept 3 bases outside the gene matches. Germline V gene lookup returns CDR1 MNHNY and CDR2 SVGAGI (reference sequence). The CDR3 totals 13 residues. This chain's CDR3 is CASSRQGDEKLFF. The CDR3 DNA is TGTGCCAGCAGTCGACAGGGGGACGAAAAACTGTTTTTT.

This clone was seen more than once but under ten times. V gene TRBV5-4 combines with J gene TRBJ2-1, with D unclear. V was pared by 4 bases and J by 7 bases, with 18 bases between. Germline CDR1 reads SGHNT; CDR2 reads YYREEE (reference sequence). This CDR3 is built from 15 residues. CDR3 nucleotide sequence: TGTGCCAGCAGCCCTCACCCCAAAACATTGAATGAGCAGTTCTTC. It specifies CASSPHPKTLNEQFF.

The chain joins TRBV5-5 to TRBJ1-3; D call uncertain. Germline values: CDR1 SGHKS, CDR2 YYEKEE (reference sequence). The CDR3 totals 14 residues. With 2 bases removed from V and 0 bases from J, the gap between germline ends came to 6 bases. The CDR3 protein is CASSLTASGNTIYF. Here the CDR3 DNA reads TGTGCCAGCAGCTTAACCGCCTCTGGAAACACCATATATTTT.

CDR3 region: CASSYLQSNYGYTF. Here the CDR3 DNA reads TGTGCCAGCAGCTATCTACAGTCTAACTATGGCTACACCTTC. The chain recombines TRBV7-2 with TRBJ1-2; no reliable D call. In germline, CDR1 is SGHTA, CDR2 FQGNSA. V lost 4 bases and J 0 bases, leaving 9 bases between the germline ends. The CDR3 runs to 14 residues.

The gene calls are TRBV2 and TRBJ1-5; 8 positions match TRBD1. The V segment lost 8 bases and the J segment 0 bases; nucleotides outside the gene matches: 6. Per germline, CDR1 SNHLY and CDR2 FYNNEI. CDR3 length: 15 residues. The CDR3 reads CASRTGTISNQPQHF. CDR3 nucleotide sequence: TGTGCCAGCCGGACAGGGACGATTAGCAATCAGCCCCAGCATTTT.

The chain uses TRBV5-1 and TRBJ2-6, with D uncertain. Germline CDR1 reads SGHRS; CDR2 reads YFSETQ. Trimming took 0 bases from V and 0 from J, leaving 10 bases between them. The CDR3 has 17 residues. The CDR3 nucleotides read TGCGCCAGCAGCTTGGAGAGCCCAGACTCTGGGGCCAACGTCCTGACTTTC. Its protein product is CASSLESPDSGANVLTF.

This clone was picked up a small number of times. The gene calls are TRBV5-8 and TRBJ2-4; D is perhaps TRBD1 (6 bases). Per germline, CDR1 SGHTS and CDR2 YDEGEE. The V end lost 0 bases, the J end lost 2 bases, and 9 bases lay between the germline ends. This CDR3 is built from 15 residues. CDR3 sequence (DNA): TGTGCCAGCAGCTTGGACAGGGAAACCAAAAACATTCAGTACTTC. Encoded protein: CASSLDRETKNIQYF.

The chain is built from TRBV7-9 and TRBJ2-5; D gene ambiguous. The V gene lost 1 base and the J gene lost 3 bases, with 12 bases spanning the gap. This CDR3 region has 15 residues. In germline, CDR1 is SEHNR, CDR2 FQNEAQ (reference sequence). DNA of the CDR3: TGTGCCAGCAGCTTAGAAATGAGCTCCGAAGAGACCCAGTACTTC. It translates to CASSLEMSSEETQYF.

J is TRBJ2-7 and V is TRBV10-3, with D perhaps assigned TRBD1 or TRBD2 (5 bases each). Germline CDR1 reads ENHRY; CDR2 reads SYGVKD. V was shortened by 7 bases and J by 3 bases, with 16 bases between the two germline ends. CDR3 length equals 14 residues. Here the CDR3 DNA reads TGTGCCATCACTGGGGACGGACCCCACTACGAGCAGTACTTC. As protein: CAITGDGPHYEQYF.

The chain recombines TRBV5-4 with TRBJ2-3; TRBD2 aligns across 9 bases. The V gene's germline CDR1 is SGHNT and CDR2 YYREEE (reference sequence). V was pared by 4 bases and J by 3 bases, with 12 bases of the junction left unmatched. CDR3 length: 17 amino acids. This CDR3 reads CASSQGLARLGTDTQYF. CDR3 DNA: TGTGCCAGCAGCCAGGGACTAGCACGGTTGGGGACAGATACGCAGTATTTT.

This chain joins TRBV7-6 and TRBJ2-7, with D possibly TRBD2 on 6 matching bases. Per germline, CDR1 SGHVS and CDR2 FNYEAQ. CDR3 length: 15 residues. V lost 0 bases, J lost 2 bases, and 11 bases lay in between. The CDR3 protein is CASSLASDYTYEQYF. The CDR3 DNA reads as TGTGCCAGCAGCTTAGCGTCGGACTATACCTACGAGCAGTACTTC.

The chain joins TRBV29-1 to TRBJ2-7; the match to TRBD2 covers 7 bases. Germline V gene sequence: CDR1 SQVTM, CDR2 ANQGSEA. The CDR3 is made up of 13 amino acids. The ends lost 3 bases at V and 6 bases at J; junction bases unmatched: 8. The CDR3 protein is CSVEGRGGREQYF. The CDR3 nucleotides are TGCAGCGTTGAGGGGAGGGGAGGTCGCGAGCAGTACTTC.

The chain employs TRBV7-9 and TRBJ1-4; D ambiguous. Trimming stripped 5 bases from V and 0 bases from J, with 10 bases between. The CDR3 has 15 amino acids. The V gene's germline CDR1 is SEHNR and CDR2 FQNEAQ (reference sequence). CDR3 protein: CASSRTPPTNEKLFF. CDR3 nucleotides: TGTGCCAGCAGCCGAACCCCCCCAACTAATGAAAAACTGTTTTTT.

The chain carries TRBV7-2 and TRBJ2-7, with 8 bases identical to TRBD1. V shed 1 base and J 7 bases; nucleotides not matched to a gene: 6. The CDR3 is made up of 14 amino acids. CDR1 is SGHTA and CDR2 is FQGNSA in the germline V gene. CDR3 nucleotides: TGTGCCAGCAGCTTAGGCAGGGGGCAAGGAGAGCAGTACTTC. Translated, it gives CASSLGRGQGEQYF.

The CDR3 DNA sequence: TGTGCCTGGAGTTATGGCGGGATCCGCACAGATACGCAGTATTTT. Translating gives CAWSYGGIRTDTQYF. The chain carries TRBV30 and TRBJ2-3, with a possible D match to TRBD2 (6 bases). The V end lost 2 bases, the J end lost 1 base, and 13 bases lay between the germline ends. Per germline, CDR1 GTSNPN and CDR2 SVGIG (reference sequence). CDR3 length: 15 residues.